This T cell receptor (beta chain) appears in the sequencing data of a study of blood T cell repertoires in COVID-19. Original handling: Nucleated cell number was recorded as an estimate derived from reference gene primer amplification. Some clones are missing from TCRdb's copy, which holds only in-frame ones; the method was immunoSEQ multiplex PCR. V, J and clone size reflect that table, while D and trimming were determined from the DNA. The sample holds under 150,000 clones, about four fifths seen once. The germline V gene has CDR1 LNHDA and CDR2 SQIVND (reference sequence). V was pared by 6 bases and J by 4 bases, with 5 bases of the junction left unmatched. The CDR3 loop spans 15 amino acids.

This TCR derives from a man older than 75 with acute or convalescent COVID-19. The chain recombines TRBV19 with TRBJ2-2; TRBD1 agrees at 10 bases. The sequencing sample was made of peripheral blood. In nucleotides, the CDR3 is TGTGCCAGTAGGCAGACAGGGGGCCTCACCGGGGAGCTGTTTTTT. This encodes CASRQTGGLTGELFF.